The next 27 T cell receptor beta chains were all read from a single sample in a study of blood T cell repertoires in COVID-19. Profiling relied on immunoSEQ multiplex PCR, and the TCRdb table lists in-frame clones only, not all of them. The sample comprises about 190,000 clones, approximately 78% of which are singletons, and around a sixth rests with the top ten. The sequencing sample was made of PBMCs or T cells enriched from blood (not recorded which). The receptors come from a woman aged 50 to 60 who had recovered from COVID-19.

The rearrangement joins TRBV7-2 to TRBJ1-4; 8 nucleotides agree with TRBD1. The J segment lost 10 bases and the V segment lost 2 bases, leaving 6 bases of the junction unmatched. The CDR3 contains 14 residues. Germline V CDR1 and CDR2: SGHTA, FQGNSA. CDR3 sequence: CASSLFQGALKLFF. In nucleotides, the CDR3 is TGTGCCAGCAGCTTATTCCAGGGGGCCCTAAAACTGTTTTTT.

V gene TRBV4-3 combines with J gene TRBJ1-2, with D possibly being TRBD1 (6 bases). Germline-derived CDR1 and CDR2 are LGHNA and YSLEER. The CDR3 consists of 18 residues. Trimming took off 4 bases at V and 0 bases at J, with 21 bases between the two ends. As DNA, the CDR3 is TGCGCCAGCAGCCTACAGGGAGAGGCCGGGGGGGCTAACTATGGCTACACCTTC. It codes for CASSLQGEAGGANYGYTF.

The J gene is TRBJ2-2, the V gene TRBV27; 10 bases are shared with TRBD2. J was trimmed by 6 bases and V by 3 bases; bases with no gene match: 13. The CDR3 length is 18 residues. Per germline, CDR1 MNHEY and CDR2 SMNVEV (reference sequence). The CDR3 here is CASSLVLVAGGPSGELFF. The CDR3 bases are TGTGCCAGCAGTTTGGTTCTCGTAGCGGGAGGTCCGTCCGGGGAGCTGTTTTTT.

A few counts support this clone. The rearrangement uses TRBV11-3 and TRBJ2-3; a weak D match, TRBD2 (5 bases). Germline CDR1 SGHNT, CDR2 YENEEA. V lost 4 bases and J 1 base, leaving 12 bases between the germline ends. The CDR3 length is 15 residues. The CDR3 DNA follows: TGTGCCAGCAGCTCAGGAGGAGAAGGCACAGATACGCAGTATTTT. Translating gives CASSSGGEGTDTQYF. Together with reference TRBV11-3 and TRBJ2-3, the CDR3 gives the full variable domain: EAGVVQSPRYKIIEKKQPVAFWCNPISGHNTLYWYLQNLGQGPELLIRYENEEAVDDSQLPKDRFSAERLKGVDSTLKIQPAELGDSAVYLCASSSGGEGTDTQYFGPGTRLTVL.

The V call is TRBV5-6, the J call TRBJ1-1; D unclear. This CDR3 comprises 12 residues. Germline lookup yields CDR1 SGHDT and CDR2 YYEEEE. Trimming cost V 0 bases and J 12 bases, with 12 bases left between them. In DNA, the CDR3 is TGTGCCAGCAGCTTGGGTCTACAGACCTCTTTCTTT. It encodes CASSLGLQTSFF.

V gene TRBV6-5 combines with J gene TRBJ1-3; tentative D call: TRBD1 (5 bases). This CDR3 region has 13 residues. Germline V gene sequence: CDR1 MNHEY, CDR2 SVGAGI. V gave up 6 bases and J gave up 0 bases, with 6 bases separating them. The CDR3 spells CASSRASGNTIYF. CDR3 bases: TGTGCCAGCAGCAGGGCCTCTGGAAACACCATATATTTT.

The chain combines TRBV7-3 with TRBJ2-2; the D is unclear. CDR1 is SGHTA and CDR2 is FQGTGA in the germline V gene. The CDR3 is made up of 12 amino acids. With 8 bases removed from V and 0 bases from J, the gap between germline ends came to 4 bases. CDR3: CASGANTGELFF. In DNA form, the CDR3 reads TGTGCCAGCGGAGCGAACACCGGGGAGCTGTTTTTT. Together with reference TRBV7-3 and TRBJ2-2, the CDR3 gives the full variable domain: GAGVSQTPSNKVTEKGKYVELRCDPISGHTALYWYRQSLGQGPEFLIYFQGTGAADDSGLPNDRFFAVRPEGSVSTLKIQRTERGDSAVYLCASGANTGELFFGEGSRLTVL.

This chain links TRBV5-6 with TRBJ1-5, with a possible D match to TRBD1 (5 bases). V gave up 6 bases and J gave up 4 bases, with 17 bases separating them. Germline V CDR1 and CDR2: SGHDT, YYEEEE. The CDR3 has 15 amino acids. The CDR3 bases are TGTGCCAGCACCGAGGCAGGGAGGAGGAATCAGCCCCAGCATTTT. This encodes CASTEAGRRNQPQHF.

The genes are TRBV5-1 and TRBJ1-6; 7 nucleotides agree with TRBD1. The ends lost 4 bases at V and 9 bases at J; junction bases unmatched: 16. The CDR3 totals 17 residues. Germline-derived CDR1 and CDR2 are SGHRS and YFSETQ. The CDR3 DNA reads as TGCGCCAGCAGCGTGAATGAACAGGGGCCGCTGGGTTCACCCCTCCACTTT. Encoded protein: CASSVNEQGPLGSPLHF.

The chain couples TRBV4-1 to TRBJ2-7, with 12 bases identical to TRBD1. The CDR3 is 16 residues long. CDR1 and CDR2 (germline): MGHRA, YSYEKL. The V gene end was trimmed by 2 bases and the J gene end by 5 bases; junction bases not matched to a gene: 7. The CDR3, as DNA: TGCGCCAGCAGCCAAAGACCGGGACAGGGGGCCAACGAGCAGTACTTC. Amino acid sequence: CASSQRPGQGANEQYF.

The chain recombines TRBV19 with TRBJ1-2, with D perhaps matching TRBD1 (5 bases). V was pared by 3 bases and J by 8 bases, with 13 bases between. CDR3 size: 13 residues. Per germline, CDR1 LNHDA and CDR2 SQIVND (reference sequence). CDR3 sequence: CASSIPQGGGYTF. The CDR3 coding sequence is TGTGCCAGTAGTATTCCCCAGGGAGGCGGCTACACCTTC.

This clone came up a few times. The genes are TRBV7-8 and TRBJ2-2, with TRBD1 matching 10 bases. This CDR3 is 14 amino acids long. V shed 4 bases, J shed 7 bases, and the junction held 3 bases outside the gene matches. Germline CDR1 is SGHVS and CDR2 is FQNEAQ. The CDR3 nucleotides read TGTGCCAGCAGCTGGGGACAGGGGAGCGGGGAGCTGTTTTTT. The encoded protein is CASSWGQGSGELFF.

The J gene is TRBJ2-4, the V gene TRBV4-1; D is uncertain. CDR1 MGHRA and CDR2 YSYEKL come from the germline V gene. This CDR3 region has 17 residues. V was shortened by 2 bases and J by 1 base, with 15 bases between the two germline ends. The CDR3 coding sequence is TGCGCCAGCAGCCAATACCCGGTACAGCTTGCCAAAAACATTCAGTACTTC. Translated: CASSQYPVQLAKNIQYF.

The J gene is TRBJ2-3, the V gene TRBV6-6; 10 bases fit TRBD2. This CDR3 is built from 16 residues. The junction had 12 bases not matched to a gene; V was cut back by 5 bases and J by 7 bases. CDR1 is MNHNY and CDR2 is SVGAGI in the germline V gene (reference sequence). The DNA for the CDR3 is TGTGCCAGCAGTCGATCTACTAGCGGGATCGGAAATACGCAGTATTTT. Amino acids: CASSRSTSGIGNTQYF.

This clone was seen just once. The rearrangement joins TRBV5-4 to TRBJ2-6, with TRBD2 matching over 12 bases. CDR3 length equals 18 residues. Germline V lookup: CDR1 SGHNT, CDR2 YYREEE (reference sequence). Trimming removed 3 bases from V and 2 bases from J; junction bases left unmatched: 6. CDR3 coding DNA: TGTGCCAGCAGCTCTAGCGGGAGGGCCCCTGCTGGGGCCAACGTCCTGACTTTC. Its protein is CASSSSGRAPAGANVLTF.

The chain is built from TRBV10-3 and TRBJ1-4, with TRBD1 matching 9 bases. There are 17 residues in the CDR3. Germline V lookup: CDR1 ENHRY, CDR2 SYGVKD. Losses at the gene ends were 6 bases for V and 7 bases for J; bases not matched to a gene: 15. CDR3 sequence reads: CAISPGTGLTIGEKLFF. CDR3 sequence (DNA): TGTGCCATCAGCCCGGGGACAGGGTTGACTATAGGTGAAAAACTGTTTTTT.

The chain recombines TRBV5-1 with TRBJ2-6; possibly TRBD1 for D (5 bases). V gave up 1 base and J gave up 0 bases, with 8 bases separating them. This CDR3 spans 16 amino acids. Germline values: CDR1 SGHRS, CDR2 YFSETQ. CDR3 protein: CASSLRQYSGANVLTF. In DNA form, the CDR3 reads TGCGCCAGCAGCTTGAGACAGTACTCTGGGGCCAACGTCCTGACTTTC.

The sample holds many counts of this clone. The V and J genes are TRBV4-1 and TRBJ1-5; D gene uncertain. Trimming cost V 1 base and J 4 bases, with 14 bases left between them. CDR1 and CDR2 (germline): MGHRA, YSYEKL. CDR3 size: 16 residues. CDR3 residues: CASSQVVATLNQPQHF. CDR3 sequence (DNA): TGCGCCAGCAGCCAAGTGGTGGCGACTTTAAATCAGCCCCAGCATTTT.

CDR3 sequence (DNA): TGTGCCAGCAGTAGGCTAGCGGGAGCCTACAATGAGCAGTTCTTC. Translating gives CASSRLAGAYNEQFF. The rearrangement uses TRBV2 and TRBJ2-1; the match to TRBD2 covers 10 bases. Germline V lookup: CDR1 SNHLY, CDR2 FYNNEI. The V gene end was trimmed by 5 bases and the J gene end by 2 bases; junction bases not matched to a gene: 3. This CDR3 region has 15 residues. Together with reference TRBV2 and TRBJ2-1, the CDR3 gives the full variable domain: EPEVTQTPSHQVTQMGQEVILRCVPISNHLYFYWYRQILGQKVEFLVSFYNNEISEKSEIFDDQFSVERPDGSNFTLKIRSTKLEDSAMYFCASSRLAGAYNEQFFGPGTRLTVL.

This clone was seen a single time. The J gene is TRBJ1-1, the V gene TRBV7-9; tentative D call: TRBD1 (5 bases). Trimming took 3 bases from V and 4 from J, leaving 9 bases between them. From germline, CDR1 is SEHNR and CDR2 FQNEAQ (reference sequence). This CDR3 has 13 residues. For the CDR3, the DNA is TGTGCCAGCAGCTTCGTGGGGGGCACTGAAGCTTTCTTT. It is translated as CASSFVGGTEAFF.

The V and J genes are TRBV3-1 (or the pseudogene TRBV3-2) and TRBJ2-7; D ambiguous. Looked up from germline, CDR1 is LGHDT and CDR2 is YNNKEL (reference sequence). The CDR3 has 14 amino acids. V lost 1 base and J lost 1, with 8 bases in between. In nucleotides, the CDR3 is TGTGCCAGCAGCCAAGGTACCAGTTCCTACGAGCAGTACTTC. This encodes CASSQGTSSYEQYF.

The chain is built from TRBV25-1 and TRBJ1-4, with 7 positions matching TRBD1. The V and J ends lost 4 bases and 3 bases, in that order; junction bases with no gene match: 8. The CDR3 has 16 residues. The germline V gene encodes CDR1 MGHDK and CDR2 SYGVNS. CDR3 protein: CASSVQGVSANEKLFF. CDR3 coding DNA: TGTGCCAGCAGTGTCCAGGGGGTGTCGGCTAATGAAAAACTGTTTTTT.

The chain uses TRBV27 and TRBJ2-5; a possible D gene is TRBD2 (7 bases). V lost 2 bases, J lost 4 bases, and 23 bases lay in between. From germline, CDR1 is MNHEY and CDR2 SMNVEV (reference sequence). The CDR3 spans 18 residues. CDR3 sequence: CASSLDWRGGRSGETQYF. The CDR3 nucleotides read TGTGCCAGCAGTTTAGATTGGAGGGGGGGTAGATCGGGAGAGACCCAGTACTTC.

Ten or more counts support this clone. CDR3 nucleotides: TGTGCCAGCAGTTACCTCGGGAGGGGCGATGGCTACACCTTC. It encodes CASSYLGRGDGYTF. The chain has TRBV6-5 and TRBJ1-2; weak D call: TRBD1 (5 bases). V dropped 2 bases and J dropped 6 bases, with 13 bases sitting between them. This CDR3 spans 14 amino acids. The germline V gene encodes CDR1 MNHEY and CDR2 SVGAGI.

The chain is built from TRBV12-3 or TRBV12-4 and TRBJ1-2; perhaps TRBD1 as D (5 bases). V lost 0 bases and J lost 8, with 10 bases in between. CDR3 length: 13 amino acids. The CDR3 is CASSLAGVKGYTF. CDR3 nucleotides: TGTGCCAGCAGTTTAGCAGGGGTGAAAGGCTACACCTTC.

This rearrangement joins TRBV4-1 to TRBJ2-1; 10 bases map to TRBD2. This CDR3 contains 15 residues. Trimming took 0 bases from V and 5 from J; bases not matched to a gene: 1. Germline V gene lookup returns CDR1 MGHRA and CDR2 YSYEKL. This CDR3 is CASSQDGTSDNEQFF. The CDR3 DNA reads TGCGCCAGCAGCCAAGATGGGACTAGCGACAATGAGCAGTTCTTC.

The rearrangement links TRBV14 to TRBJ1-1; TRBD1 agrees at 8 bases. V was pared by 5 bases and J by 2 bases, with 7 bases of the junction left unmatched. The CDR3 runs 15 residues. Germline V gene sequence: CDR1 SGHDN, CDR2 FVKESK. The DNA for the CDR3 is TGTGCCAGCAGCACGCGACAGGGGAGCAACACTGAAGCTTTCTTT. This gives the protein CASSTRQGSNTEAFF.